Below, 20 T cell receptor beta chains from the same sample are listed, as sequenced in a study of T cells in localized non-small cell lung cancer. This table comes from immunoSEQ multiplex PCR, and its TCRdb copy is limited to in-frame clones, with some not included. The sample records about 59,000 clones, roughly 90% being singletons. The sequences come from peripheral blood, collected before any cancer treatment. The receptors stem from a woman aged 40 to 75 with stage I lung adenocarcinoma.

V gene TRBV13 combines with J gene TRBJ2-7, with no clear D. This CDR3 region has 15 residues. Germline values: CDR1 PRHDT, CDR2 FYEKMQ (reference sequence). Trimming removed 5 bases from V and 6 bases from J, with 20 bases in between. The CDR3 spells CASSTWASESGEQYF. The CDR3, as DNA: TGTGCCAGCAGCACCTGGGCTTCAGAATCGGGCGAGCAGTACTTC.

CDR3 in DNA: TGTGCCAGCACGGGACGCAACAATCAGCCCCAGCATTTT. Translated, it gives CASTGRNNQPQHF. This chain uses TRBV2 with TRBJ1-5, with a possible D match to TRBD1 (5 bases). Looked up from germline, CDR1 is SNHLY and CDR2 is FYNNEI. CDR3 size: 13 residues. V lost 7 bases to trimming and J lost 3 bases, with 10 bases between them.

V is TRBV7-2 and J is TRBJ1-2; D is perhaps TRBD1 (5 bases). Germline CDR1 reads SGHTA; CDR2 reads FQGNSA. The V and J ends lost 5 bases and 6 bases respectively, with 19 bases between them. CDR3 size: 15 residues. CDR3 amino acids: CASSTGPPLRNGYTF. The CDR3 DNA follows: TGTGCCAGCAGCACAGGACCGCCTCTGAGGAATGGCTACACCTTC.

The rearrangement uses TRBV5-6 and TRBJ2-1, with TRBD1 matching over 9 bases. The CDR3 totals 15 residues. CDR1 is SGHDT and CDR2 is YYEEEE in the germline V gene. With 4 bases clipped from V and 6 bases from J, the junction kept 8 bases outside the gene matches. DNA for the CDR3: TGTGCCAGCAGCGCCGGGACAGGGTTGAGCAATGAGCAGTTCTTC. Translating gives CASSAGTGLSNEQFF.

The rearrangement links TRBV27 to TRBJ1-1; 8 bases align to TRBD1. The CDR3 is 14 amino acids. Germline trimming cut 5 bases from V and 3 bases from J; bases unmatched to any gene: 5. Germline V gene data show CDR1 as MNHEY and CDR2 as SMNVEV (reference sequence). CDR3 in amino acids: CASSPGTGDTEAFF. DNA of the CDR3: TGTGCCAGCAGTCCCGGGACAGGAGACACTGAAGCTTTCTTT.

This sequence joins TRBV16 and TRBJ1-2; D unresolved. Trimming left V 0 bases short and J 7 bases short, with 15 bases between. The V gene's germline CDR1 is KGHSY and CDR2 FQNENV. This CDR3 is built from 15 residues. CDR3 nucleotide sequence: TGTGCCAGCAGCCAATCTAACCTCGGGCCGGGTGGCTACACCTTC. Protein product: CASSQSNLGPGGYTF.

The genes are TRBV6-5 and TRBJ1-2, with no clear D. CDR3 length: 16 residues. In germline, CDR1 is MNHEY, CDR2 SVGAGI. Trimming took 0 bases from V and 1 from J, leaving 12 bases between them. CDR3 in DNA: TGTGCCAGCAGTTACTCCTCGCGGGGAATTAACTATGGCTACACCTTC. It translates to CASSYSSRGINYGYTF.

The V and J genes are TRBV19 and TRBJ2-3; tentatively, D is TRBD2 (5 bases). Germline CDR1 reads LNHDA; CDR2 reads SQIVND (reference sequence). Trimming pared 3 bases from V and 5 bases from J, leaving 15 bases between. This CDR3 spans 15 amino acids. CDR3 nucleotides: TGTGCCAGTAGTATGAGGGATTGGATGGAAGATACGCAGTATTTT. The encoded protein is CASSMRDWMEDTQYF. The whole variable domain, filled in from reference TRBV19 and TRBJ2-3, reads DGGITQSPKYLFRKEGQNVTLSCEQNLNHDAMYWYRQDPGQGLRLIYYSQIVNDFQKGDIAEGYSVSREKKESFPLTVTSAQKNPTAFYLCASSMRDWMEDTQYFGPGTRLTVL.

The rearrangement joins TRBV5-1 to TRBJ1-2; TRBD1 might be the D (5 bases). The germline V and J ends were trimmed by 2 bases and 2 bases, with 13 bases remaining between them. CDR1 and CDR2 (germline): SGHRS, YFSETQ. CDR3 length: 15 amino acids. The CDR3 sequence: CASSFNFDRNYGYTF. The CDR3 DNA is TGCGCCAGCAGCTTCAATTTCGACAGAAACTATGGCTACACCTTC.

This clone was counted a few times. The chain joins TRBV27 to TRBJ2-2, with TRBD2 as a possible D gene (6 bases). CDR3 length: 14 amino acids. V lost 4 bases and J lost 3, with 9 bases in between. The germline V gene encodes CDR1 MNHEY and CDR2 SMNVEV (reference sequence). The DNA for the CDR3 is TGTGCCAGCAGTTACGGGACTCACACCGGGGAGCTGTTTTTT. Encoded protein: CASSYGTHTGELFF.

The chain uses TRBV5-5 and TRBJ2-5; 8 bases are a match to TRBD2. V shed 1 base, J shed 0 bases, and the junction held 11 bases outside the gene matches. In germline, CDR1 is SGHKS, CDR2 YYEKEE (reference sequence). The CDR3 loop spans 18 amino acids. CDR3 DNA sequence: TGTGCCAGCAGCTTGATTGTGCTTTCGACTAGCGACCAAGAGACCCAGTACTTC. This sequence encodes CASSLIVLSTSDQETQYF.

A remark on this clone: Other DNA variants within this sample encode the same CDR3. The chain has TRBV10-1 and TRBJ2-7, with 12 bases fitting TRBD1. The CDR3 is made up of 14 amino acids. CDR1 and CDR2 from the germline V gene are WNHNN and SYGVQD (reference sequence). The V segment lost 4 bases and the J segment 7 bases; nucleotides outside the gene matches: 5. CDR3 in DNA: TGCGCCAGCAGTGCGGGACAGGGGGCCTGGGAGCAGTACTTC. This sequence encodes CASSAGQGAWEQYF.

The chain combines TRBV2 with TRBJ1-1; perhaps TRBD1 as D (6 bases). This CDR3 region has 14 residues. V lost 6 bases and J 1 base, leaving 12 bases between the germline ends. CDR1 and CDR2 (germline): SNHLY, FYNNEI. CDR3 nucleotides: TGTGCCAGCAGGGGTCAGGGGTGGAACACTGAAGCTTTCTTT. It yields the protein CASRGQGWNTEAFF.

The rearrangement joins TRBV28 to TRBJ2-7; D gene unclear. Between the trimmed V and J ends, which lost 6 bases and 5 bases, there was a span of 14 bases. Germline lookup yields CDR1 MDHEN and CDR2 SYDVKM. The CDR3 extends over 13 amino acids. In DNA, the CDR3 is TGTGCCAGCAGATATCAAGGTTCCGACGAGCAGTACTTC. Residues: CASRYQGSDEQYF.

The V call is TRBV6-1, the J call TRBJ2-1; TRBD2 matches 11 bases. The CDR3 covers 16 residues. V dropped 3 bases and J dropped 5; count of bases not matched to a gene: 6. From germline, CDR1 is MNHNS and CDR2 SASEGT. CDR3 nucleotides: TGTGCCAGCAGTGACTATACTAGCGGGGGAGACAATGAGCAGTTCTTC. Amino acids: CASSDYTSGGDNEQFF.

V gene TRBV28 combines with J gene TRBJ2-7; D remains unclear. Germline V gene data show CDR1 as MDHEN and CDR2 as SYDVKM. There are 12 residues in the CDR3. Trimming took 6 bases from V and 2 from J, leaving 8 bases between them. The CDR3 here is CASRASTYEQYF. The CDR3 nucleotides are TGTGCCAGCAGGGCCAGCACCTACGAGCAGTACTTC.

The chain is built from TRBV29-1 and TRBJ2-6; the D gene is possibly TRBD1 (7 bases). Germline CDR1 is SQVTM and CDR2 is ANQGSEA. Trimming pared 6 bases from V and 0 bases from J, leaving 21 bases between. The CDR3 is 18 residues long. DNA for the CDR3: TGCAGCGTGAAACTGGAGGGACAGAGTAGCTCTGGGGCCAACGTCCTGACTTTC. Translation gives CSVKLEGQSSSGANVLTF.

The CDR3 sequence: CASIRGGAQGNTIYF. The DNA of the CDR3 is TGTGCCAGCATTCGGGGGGGGGCGCAAGGAAACACCATATATTTT. V usage is TRBV6-6 and J usage is TRBJ1-3; D may be TRBD1 (6 bases). Germline V gives CDR1 MNHNY, CDR2 SVGAGI (reference sequence). The CDR3 has 15 amino acids. V was trimmed by 7 bases and J by 4 bases, leaving 17 bases between them.

This chain links TRBV5-1 with TRBJ2-3, with TRBD1 as a possible D gene (5 bases). V lost 0 bases, J lost 0 bases, and 11 bases lay in between. Germline-derived CDR1 and CDR2 are SGHRS and YFSETQ. The CDR3 extends over 16 amino acids. The CDR3 loop is CASSLGGRGSTDTQYF. The CDR3 nucleotides are TGCGCCAGCAGCTTGGGGGGCAGAGGTAGCACAGATACGCAGTATTTT. Filled out from reference TRBV5-1 and TRBJ2-3, the complete variable domain reads KAGVTQTPRYLIKTRGQQVTLSCSPISGHRSVSWYQQTPGQGLQFLFEYFSETQRNKGNFPGRFSGRQFSNSRSEMNVSTLELGDSALYLCASSLGGRGSTDTQYFGPGTRLTVL.

The chain couples TRBV2 to TRBJ1-2, with D possibly being TRBD1 (5 bases). Trimming left V 8 bases short and J 7 bases short, with 14 bases between. The CDR3 has 12 residues. Germline V CDR1 and CDR2: SNHLY, FYNNEI. DNA of the CDR3: TGTGCCAGCGGGGACGGTCGCTTTGGCTACACCTTC. This codes for CASGDGRFGYTF.